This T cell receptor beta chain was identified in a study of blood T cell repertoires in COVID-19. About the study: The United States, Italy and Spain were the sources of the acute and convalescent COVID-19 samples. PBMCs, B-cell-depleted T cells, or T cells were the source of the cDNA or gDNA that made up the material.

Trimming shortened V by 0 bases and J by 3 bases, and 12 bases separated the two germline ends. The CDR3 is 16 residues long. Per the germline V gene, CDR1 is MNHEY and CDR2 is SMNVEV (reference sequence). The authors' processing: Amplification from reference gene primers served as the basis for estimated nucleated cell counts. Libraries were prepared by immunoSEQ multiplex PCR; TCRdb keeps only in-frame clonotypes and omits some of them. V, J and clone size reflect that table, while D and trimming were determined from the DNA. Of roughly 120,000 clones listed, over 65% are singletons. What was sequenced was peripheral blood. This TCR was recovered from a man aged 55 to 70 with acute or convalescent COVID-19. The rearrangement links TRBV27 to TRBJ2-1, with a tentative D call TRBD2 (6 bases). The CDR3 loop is CASSLSISGGYNEQFF. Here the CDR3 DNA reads TGTGCCAGCAGTTTATCGATTAGCGGAGGCTACAATGAGCAGTTCTTC.